Detailed here is one T cell receptor beta chain. This entry is derived from a study of blood T cell repertoires in COVID-19. The repertoire was sequenced with immunoSEQ multiplex PCR; TCRdb's copy has only in-frame clones and lacks some. The data show 280,000 or so clones, with around 85% seen just once and 2% to 3% held by the top ten. The clonotype comes from a woman in her forties or fifties who had recovered from COVID-19. The sequencing input was PBMCs or T cells enriched from blood (not recorded which).

Written as DNA, the CDR3 is TGTGCCAGCAGTCCCACAGGGTTCAATCAGCCCCAGCATTTT. It yields the protein CASSPTGFNQPQHF. The chain uses TRBV27 and TRBJ1-5; D perhaps matches TRBD1 (6 bases). This CDR3 is 14 amino acids long. Trimming took off 5 bases at V and 3 bases at J, with 11 bases between the two ends. Germline-derived CDR1 and CDR2 are MNHEY and SMNVEV (reference sequence).